The 26 T cell receptor beta chains in this list originate from one sample, sequenced in a study of CD8+ T cells in alopecia areata. Sequencing templates came from extracted RNA that was reverse transcribed into cDNA. Generated by immunoSEQ multiplex PCR, the TCRdb table keeps only in-frame clones and is missing some. The sample holds under 65,000 clones, 44% seen once. The source material was NKG2D-low CD8+ T cells sorted from blood. These receptors all stem from a human donor with alopecia areata.

The DNA of the CDR3 is TGCAGCGTTGTCATGTCTACGGGGACAGAGCCCTACGAGCAGTACTTC. Its translation is CSVVMSTGTEPYEQYF. The rearrangement links TRBV29-1 to TRBJ2-7, with 7 bases aligning to TRBD1. J gave up 2 bases and V 4 bases, and 14 bases lay outside the gene matches. CDR1 and CDR2 (germline): SQVTM, ANQGSEA. The CDR3 extends over 16 amino acids.

This chain links TRBV5-1 with TRBJ2-2; D is unresolved. V was cut by 8 bases and J by 2 bases, with 7 bases left in between. The germline CDR1 and CDR2 sequences are SGHRS and YFSETQ. This CDR3 is built from 12 residues. The CDR3 reads CASRENTGELFF. The CDR3 DNA sequence: TGCGCCAGTAGAGAAAACACCGGGGAGCTGTTTTTT.

This clone was counted ten times or more. V is TRBV23-1 and J is TRBJ2-5; perhaps TRBD1 as D (6 bases). TRBV23-1 is known as an ORF, though its function is uncertain. This CDR3 spans 13 amino acids. V was pared by 3 bases and J by 12 bases, with 17 bases between. CDR3 protein: CASSQCRGRCEYF. CDR3 nucleotide sequence: TGCGCCAGCAGTCAGTGCAGGGGACGTTGCGAGTACTTC.

This clone was seen a few times. The chain employs TRBV2 and TRBJ2-1; maybe TRBD1 (6 bases). CDR1 and CDR2 from the germline V gene are SNHLY and FYNNEI. The CDR3 runs 13 residues. The V gene lost 7 bases and the J gene lost 4 bases, with 11 bases spanning the gap. CDR3 loop: CASTTGDYNEQFF. The CDR3 nucleotides are TGTGCCAGCACGACAGGCGATTACAATGAGCAGTTCTTC.

This clone came up a few times. The rearrangement links TRBV29-1 to TRBJ1-1; D not certain. The CDR3 spans 15 residues. V gave up 1 base and J gave up 4 bases, with 16 bases separating them. The germline CDR1 and CDR2 sequences are SQVTM and ANQGSEA. The CDR3 protein is CSVEGVGSLGTEAFF. DNA of the CDR3: TGCAGCGTTGAAGGGGTGGGCAGCCTGGGCACTGAAGCTTTCTTT.

This clone has more than one count but fewer than ten. The chain combines TRBV19 with TRBJ1-1, with unresolved D. From germline, CDR1 is LNHDA and CDR2 SQIVND (reference sequence). CDR3 length equals 14 residues. With 5 bases removed from V and 1 base from J, the gap between germline ends came to 11 bases. In nucleotides, the CDR3 is TGTGCCAGTAGTCGCGGTGAAAGGAACACTGAAGCTTTCTTT. Amino acid sequence: CASSRGERNTEAFF. Complete variable domain (other parts from reference TRBV19 and TRBJ1-1): DGGITQSPKYLFRKEGQNVTLSCEQNLNHDAMYWYRQDPGQGLRLIYYSQIVNDFQKGDIAEGYSVSREKKESFPLTVTSAQKNPTAFYLCASSRGERNTEAFFGQGTRLTVV.

The rearrangement links TRBV7-8 to TRBJ1-1; 9 nucleotides line up with TRBD1. This CDR3 contains 12 residues. After removal of 3 bases from V and 12 bases from J, the junction contained 5 bases not matched to a gene. Germline V gene sequence: CDR1 SGHVS, CDR2 FQNEAQ. CDR3 nucleotide sequence: TGTGCCAGCAGCTTGTCCGGGACAGGGCCTTTCTTT. Amino acid sequence: CASSLSGTGPFF. Using reference TRBV7-8 and TRBJ1-1 for the parts outside the CDR3, the full variable domain is GAGVSQSPRYKVAKRGQDVALRCDPISGHVSLFWYQQALGQGPEFLTYFQNEAQLDKSGLPSDRFFAERPEGSVSTLKIQRTQQEDSAVYLCASSLSGTGPFFGQGTRLTVV.

The genes are TRBV7-9 and TRBJ1-2; 7 nucleotides agree with TRBD1. The CDR3 loop spans 15 amino acids. The junction had 8 bases not matched to a gene; V was cut back by 4 bases and J by 3 bases. CDR1 is SEHNR and CDR2 is FQNEAQ in the germline V gene (reference sequence). CDR3 DNA: TGTGCCAGCAGCTCGATCCGAGGGGGCGACTATGGCTACACCTTC. Amino acids: CASSSIRGGDYGYTF.

This clone showed up just a few times. The same CDR3 also results from other DNA sequences found in this sample. V gene TRBV5-1 combines with J gene TRBJ2-7, with D uncertain. The CDR3 has 11 amino acids. The germline CDR1 and CDR2 sequences are SGHRS and YFSETQ. Trimming removed 0 bases from V and 6 bases from J, with 4 bases in between. In DNA form, the CDR3 reads TGCGCCAGCAGCTTGGGAGGCGAGCAGTACTTC. This translates into CASSLGGEQYF.

This clone was counted many times. The chain joins TRBV10-2 to TRBJ2-3, with D possibly being TRBD2 (6 bases). V was pared by 4 bases and J by 6 bases, with 14 bases between. This CDR3 comprises 14 residues. The germline V gene has CDR1 WSHSY and CDR2 SAAADI. The CDR3 DNA follows: TGCGCCAGCAGTGGAGGCAGGGAGGCGGATACGCAGTATTTT. Translated, it gives CASSGGREADTQYF.

The rearrangement uses TRBV7-3 and TRBJ2-1; 9 bases map to TRBD1. CDR1 SGHTA and CDR2 FQGTGA come from the germline V gene. The junction had 11 bases not matched to a gene; V was cut back by 4 bases and J by 7 bases. The CDR3 runs 16 residues. The CDR3 bases are TGTGCCAGCAGCTGGATGCCGGGACAGGGTGTAAATGAGCAGTTCTTC. It specifies CASSWMPGQGVNEQFF.

V is TRBV9 and J is TRBJ2-2, with D possibly being TRBD1 (6 bases). Germline-derived CDR1 and CDR2 are SGDLS and YYNGEE. The CDR3 contains 13 residues. The ends were cut back, 4 bases at V and 5 bases at J, with 9 bases in the middle. The CDR3 here is CASSLTGTGELFF. The CDR3 DNA is TGTGCCAGCAGCTTAACAGGGACCGGGGAGCTGTTTTTT.

This clone occurred a few times. The chain links TRBV7-9 to TRBJ2-1; D gene unclear. The V end was cut by 8 bases, the J end by 5 bases, with 19 bases between. The CDR3 spans 15 residues. From germline, CDR1 is SEHNR and CDR2 FQNEAQ (reference sequence). CDR3 residues: CASPSDGQTHNEQFF. The CDR3 DNA reads as TGTGCCAGCCCCTCCGATGGGCAGACCCACAATGAGCAGTTCTTC.

CDR3 nucleotides: TGTGCCAGTAGTTCTCCGGGACTAGTGGAGACCCAGTACTTC. This codes for CASSSPGLVETQYF. This chain uses TRBV19 with TRBJ2-5; 8 positions match TRBD2. Germline CDR1 and CDR2: LNHDA and SQIVND (reference sequence). With V trimmed by 5 bases and J by 5 bases, 7 bases remained unmatched. This CDR3 has 14 residues.

This CDR3 reads CSVVDRHGYTF. CDR3 bases: TGCAGCGTGGTGGACAGACATGGCTACACCTTC. This rearrangement joins TRBV29-1 to TRBJ1-2; perhaps TRBD1 as D (6 bases). CDR1 is SQVTM and CDR2 is ANQGSEA in the germline V gene. The CDR3 runs to 11 residues. The V gene lost 6 bases and the J gene lost 6 bases, with 11 bases spanning the gap.

The V gene is TRBV29-1, the J gene TRBJ1-2; D is ambiguous. The germline CDR1 and CDR2 sequences are SQVTM and ANQGSEA. Trimming pared 6 bases from V and 1 base from J, leaving 12 bases between. This CDR3 contains 13 residues. CDR3 amino acids: CSVRSPVNYGYTF. The CDR3 DNA reads as TGCAGCGTCCGATCCCCCGTTAACTATGGCTACACCTTC.

This clone was observed a handful of times. The V and J genes are TRBV23-1 and TRBJ2-4; D remains unclear. TRBV23-1 counts as an open reading frame of uncertain function. Deletions cut 2 bases from V and 1 base from J, with 9 bases between. The CDR3 has 15 amino acids. The CDR3: CASSQGPRAKNIQYF. CDR3 nucleotide sequence: TGCGCCAGCAGTCAAGGCCCCCGGGCCAAAAACATTCAGTACTTC.

The V call is TRBV9, the J call TRBJ2-5, with TRBD2 identical over 7 bases. J lost 1 base, V lost 4 bases, and 7 bases had no gene match. The CDR3 has 15 amino acids. Germline CDR1 is SGDLS and CDR2 is YYNGEE. CDR3 in DNA: TGTGCCAGCAGCCCAAGCGGGACCCTCCAAGAGACCCAGTACTTC. Translated: CASSPSGTLQETQYF.

This clone has more than one count but fewer than ten. The chain carries TRBV7-8 and TRBJ2-3, with D perhaps given as TRBD1 or TRBD2 (5 bases each). V was clipped by 2 bases and J by 2 bases, with 11 bases between them. The CDR3 length is 15 residues. Germline values: CDR1 SGHVS, CDR2 FQNEAQ. CDR3 nucleotide sequence: TGTGCCAGCAGCTTAAGGGGACGGTTCACAGATACGCAGTATTTT. Amino acid sequence: CASSLRGRFTDTQYF.

This clone has a handful of counts. The chain employs TRBV29-1 and TRBJ2-3, with 10 bases that match TRBD2. This CDR3 is built from 16 residues. Germline loops: CDR1 SQVTM, CDR2 ANQGSEA. The ends lost 0 bases at V and 1 base at J; junction bases unmatched: 4. In DNA form, the CDR3 reads TGCAGCGTTGAAGATCTGCTAGCGGGAGGCACAGATACGCAGTATTTT. It encodes CSVEDLLAGGTDTQYF.

There are a few counts of this clone. The chain has TRBV29-1 and TRBJ1-2; the match to TRBD1 covers 10 bases. The junction had 11 bases not matched to a gene; V was cut back by 7 bases and J by 6 bases. This CDR3 is 14 amino acids long. Germline V gives CDR1 SQVTM, CDR2 ANQGSEA. CDR3 loop: CSAEGTGDAHGYTF. The CDR3 bases are TGCAGCGCCGAAGGGACAGGGGACGCTCATGGCTACACCTTC. Complete variable domain (other parts from reference TRBV29-1 and TRBJ1-2): SAVISQKPSRDICQRGTSLTIQCQVDSQVTMMFWYRQQPGQSLTLIATANQGSEATYESGFVIDKFPISRPNLTFSTLTVSNMSPEDSSIYLCSAEGTGDAHGYTFGSGTRLTVV.

This clone was found a few times. The J gene is TRBJ2-3, the V gene TRBV14, with 10 bases identical to TRBD2. V lost 1 base, J lost 0 bases, and 1 base stayed unmatched. Germline assignment: CDR1 SGHDN and CDR2 FVKESK. CDR3 length: 16 amino acids. The CDR3 loop reads CASSQGLAGSTDTQYF. The CDR3 DNA reads as TGTGCCAGCAGCCAAGGACTAGCGGGTAGCACAGATACGCAGTATTTT.

This clone was seen a handful of times. V is TRBV14 and J is TRBJ2-1, with unresolved D. V dropped 5 bases and J dropped 0 bases, with 17 bases sitting between them. This CDR3 has 17 amino acids. Germline values: CDR1 SGHDN, CDR2 FVKESK. The CDR3 loop reads CASSFRRLPSSYNEQFF. CDR3 nucleotide sequence: TGTGCCAGCAGCTTCCGAAGACTCCCAAGCTCCTACAATGAGCAGTTCTTC.

This clone was detected only a few times. The V gene is TRBV25-1, the J gene TRBJ1-5; 8 bases map to TRBD1. CDR3 size: 14 residues. Germline assignment: CDR1 MGHDK and CDR2 SYGVNS. V was clipped by 4 bases and J by 8 bases; unmatched bases: 7. The CDR3 is CASSAQGAREPQHF. CDR3 DNA sequence: TGTGCCAGCAGTGCCCAGGGGGCTAGGGAGCCCCAGCATTTT.

This clone has only a few counts. J is TRBJ2-7 and V is TRBV30; TRBD1 aligns across 7 bases. Germline V CDR1 and CDR2: GTSNPN, SVGIG (reference sequence). This CDR3 is 17 amino acids long. The junction had 21 bases not matched to a gene; V was cut back by 1 base and J by 9 bases. This CDR3 reads CAWSGGSSGQRRNGQYF. The CDR3 nucleotides read TGTGCCTGGAGTGGAGGATCCTCGGGACAGAGACGGAATGGGCAGTACTTC. Full variable domain (missing parts from reference TRBV30 and TRBJ2-7): SQTIHQWPATLVQPVGSPLSLECTVEGTSNPNLYWYRQAAGRGLQLLFYSVGIGQISSEVPQNLSASRPQDRQFILSSKKLLLSDSGFYLCAWSGGSSGQRRNGQYFGPGTRLTVT.

The chain couples TRBV9 to TRBJ2-5, with D perhaps matching TRBD2 (6 bases). Trimming stripped 3 bases from V and 5 bases from J, with 11 bases between. CDR3 size: 13 residues. Looked up from germline, CDR1 is SGDLS and CDR2 is YYNGEE. The CDR3 DNA is TGTGCCAGCAGCGGCGGGGCGAAGGAGACCCAGTACTTC. Translated: CASSGGAKETQYF.